Shown below are 14 T cell receptor beta chains from a single sample sequenced in a study of blood T cell repertoires in COVID-19. Clones were sequenced by immunoSEQ multiplex PCR, and TCRdb holds only the in-frame ones, with some missing. The sample has around 170,000 clones, around 83% seen once. Sample: peripheral blood. The receptors stem from a human donor in a cohort sampled during active COVID-19.

The rearrangement links TRBV19 to TRBJ1-1; D might be TRBD1 (6 bases). The ends were cut back, 5 bases at V and 1 base at J, with 23 bases in the middle. From germline, CDR1 is LNHDA and CDR2 SQIVND (reference sequence). This CDR3 spans 18 amino acids. CDR3 region: CASSLWGLSLLENTEAFF. In DNA form, the CDR3 reads TGTGCCAGTAGTCTATGGGGGCTCTCCCTGTTGGAGAACACTGAAGCTTTCTTT.

This clone was recorded once. The chain joins TRBV19 to TRBJ2-1; D is possibly TRBD1 (5 bases). The CDR3 sequence is 13 residues long. Trimming shortened V by 4 bases and J by 5 bases, and 9 bases separated the two germline ends. Germline CDR1 and CDR2: LNHDA and SQIVND (reference sequence). The CDR3 here is CASSKTADNEQFF. The CDR3 nucleotides are TGTGCCAGTAGTAAGACAGCCGACAATGAGCAGTTCTTC.

The chain links TRBV4-3 to TRBJ2-3; 8 nucleotides agree with TRBD2. Per the germline V gene, CDR1 is LGHNA and CDR2 is YSLEER. The CDR3 is 15 amino acids. V shed 1 base and J 3 bases; nucleotides not matched to a gene: 3. The CDR3 is CASSQGTGGTDTQYF. The CDR3 DNA sequence: TGCGCCAGCAGCCAAGGGACGGGGGGGACAGATACGCAGTATTTT.

The V gene is TRBV5-5, the J gene TRBJ2-3; 9 bases are shared with TRBD1. The CDR3 loop spans 14 amino acids. The germline CDR1 and CDR2 sequences are SGHKS and YYEKEE (reference sequence). J was trimmed by 3 bases and V by 4 bases; bases with no gene match: 3. The CDR3 sequence is CASSRDRVTDTQYF. The DNA for the CDR3 is TGTGCCAGCAGCCGGGACAGGGTGACAGATACGCAGTATTTT.

The chain combines TRBV29-1 with TRBJ2-4; D call uncertain. V lost 4 bases to trimming and J lost 8 bases, with 15 bases between them. The V gene's germline CDR1 is SQVTM and CDR2 ANQGSEA. The CDR3 has 13 amino acids. CDR3 nucleotide sequence: TGCAGCGTTGCAGGTCTTCGTATGGACATTCAGTACTTC. This translates into CSVAGLRMDIQYF.

The V gene is TRBV27, the J gene TRBJ2-7, with TRBD2 matching 13 bases. Germline V gene sequence: CDR1 MNHEY, CDR2 SMNVEV (reference sequence). This CDR3 spans 15 amino acids. The trim removed 7 bases at V and 3 bases at J, leaving 6 bases unmatched. The CDR3 nucleotides read TGTGCCAGCATTCTCGGGACTAGCGGGAACTACGAGCAGTACTTC. It encodes CASILGTSGNYEQYF.

The V and J genes are TRBV28 and TRBJ2-3, with D perhaps matching TRBD2 (6 bases). Trimming stripped 4 bases from V and 6 bases from J, with 20 bases between. This CDR3 contains 16 residues. Germline CDR1 reads MDHEN; CDR2 reads SYDVKM. DNA for the CDR3: TGTGCCAGCAGTTCAGCATTAGGCGGGGCGGAGGATACGCAGTATTTT. This gives the protein CASSSALGGAEDTQYF.

J is TRBJ2-7 and V is TRBV5-8; 10 bases are shared with TRBD2. The CDR3 contains 15 residues. Unmatched junction bases numbered 5, after V lost 3 bases and J lost 2 bases. CDR1 is SGHTS, CDR2 YDEGEE, per germline. This CDR3 reads CASSSTSGRAYEQYF. The DNA of the CDR3 is TGTGCCAGCAGCTCTACCAGCGGGAGGGCCTACGAGCAGTACTTC. Using reference TRBV5-8 and TRBJ2-7 for the parts outside the CDR3, the full variable domain is EAGVTQSPTHLIKTRGQQATLRCSPISGHTSVYWYQQALGLGLQFLLWYDEGEERNRGNFPPRFSGRQFPNYSSELNVNALELEDSALYLCASSSTSGRAYEQYFGPGTRLTVT.

V is TRBV19 and J is TRBJ1-6; D might be TRBD1 (5 bases). The CDR3 spans 14 residues. Germline V CDR1 and CDR2: LNHDA, SQIVND (reference sequence). V lost 3 bases and J lost 10, with 13 bases in between. The CDR3 DNA sequence: TGTGCCAGTAGTATTGGCAGGGTACAATCACCCCTCCACTTT. Protein product: CASSIGRVQSPLHF.

The chain couples TRBV11-3 to TRBJ2-1, with 8 bases matching TRBD1. J lost 8 bases, V lost 6 bases, and 9 bases had no gene match. This CDR3 has 14 amino acids. CDR1 is SGHNT, CDR2 YENEEA, per germline. The CDR3 coding sequence is TGTGCCAGCAGTTCAAGACAGGGGTGGGATGAGCAGTTCTTC. It yields the protein CASSSRQGWDEQFF.

This chain joins TRBV18 and TRBJ2-7; possibly TRBD1 or TRBD2 for D (11 bases each). The CDR3 runs 17 residues. V was shortened by 3 bases and J by 5 bases, with 23 bases between the two germline ends. CDR1 and CDR2 from the germline V gene are KGHSH and LQKENI. The CDR3 here is CASSPGTGGTSGDEQYF. CDR3 nucleotide sequence: TGTGCCAGCTCACCTGGGACAGGGGGGACTAGCGGCGACGAGCAGTACTTC.

This clone was found a few times. One end of the junction does not line up with germline, which may come from a read error. The chain recombines TRBV4-3 with TRBJ1-2; D remains ambiguous. This CDR3 contains 15 residues. Germline V gives CDR1 LGHNA, CDR2 YSLEER. CDR3 protein: CASSQDEAVGYGYTF. DNA of the CDR3: TGCGCCAGCAGTCAAGATGAGGCGGTGGGCTATGGCTACACCTTC.

V and J are TRBV11-3 and TRBJ1-3, with a possible D match to TRBD1 (6 bases). The CDR3 contains 14 residues. Trimming pared 5 bases from V and 4 bases from J, leaving 12 bases between. The germline V gene encodes CDR1 SGHNT and CDR2 YENEEA. The chain's CDR3 is CASSEQGAGNTIYF. The CDR3 nucleotides read TGTGCCAGCAGCGAACAGGGCGCCGGAAACACCATATATTTT.

The rearrangement links TRBV6-2 or TRBV6-3 to TRBJ1-6, with 9 bases lining up with TRBD1. CDR1 and CDR2 from the germline V gene are MNHEY and SVGEGT. This CDR3 contains 16 residues. V dropped 4 bases and J dropped 7; count of bases not matched to a gene: 8. The CDR3 loop reads CASSSWTGALNSPLHF. The CDR3 DNA is TGTGCCAGCAGTTCCTGGACAGGGGCGCTGAATTCACCCCTCCACTTT.